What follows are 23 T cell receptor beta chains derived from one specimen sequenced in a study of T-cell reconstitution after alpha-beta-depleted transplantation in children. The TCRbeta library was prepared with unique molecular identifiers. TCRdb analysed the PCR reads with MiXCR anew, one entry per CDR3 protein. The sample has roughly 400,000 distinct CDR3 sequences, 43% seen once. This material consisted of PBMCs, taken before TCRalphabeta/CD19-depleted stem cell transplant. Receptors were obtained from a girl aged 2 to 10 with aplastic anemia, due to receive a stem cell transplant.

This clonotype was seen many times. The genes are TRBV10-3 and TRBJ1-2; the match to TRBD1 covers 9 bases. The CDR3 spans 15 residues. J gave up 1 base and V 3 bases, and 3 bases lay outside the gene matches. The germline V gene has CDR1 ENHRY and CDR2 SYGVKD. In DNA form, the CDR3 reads TGTGCCATCAGTGATGGGACAGGGAGTAACTATGGCTACACCTTC. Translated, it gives CAISDGTGSNYGYTF.

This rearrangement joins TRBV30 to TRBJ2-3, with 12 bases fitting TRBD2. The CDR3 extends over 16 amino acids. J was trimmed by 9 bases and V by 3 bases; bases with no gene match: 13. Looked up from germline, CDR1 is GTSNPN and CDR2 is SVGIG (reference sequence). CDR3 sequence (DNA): TGTGCCTGGAGCCGTACCGGACTAGCGGGATTTGCGACGCAGTATTTT. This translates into CAWSRTGLAGFATQYF.

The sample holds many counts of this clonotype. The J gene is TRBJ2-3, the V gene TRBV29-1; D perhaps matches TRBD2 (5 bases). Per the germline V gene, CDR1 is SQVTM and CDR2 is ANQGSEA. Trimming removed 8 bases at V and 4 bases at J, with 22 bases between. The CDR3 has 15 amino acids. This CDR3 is CSSLREPSFPDTQYF. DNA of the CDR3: TGCAGCTCCCTCCGGGAACCGTCCTTCCCAGATACGCAGTATTTT.

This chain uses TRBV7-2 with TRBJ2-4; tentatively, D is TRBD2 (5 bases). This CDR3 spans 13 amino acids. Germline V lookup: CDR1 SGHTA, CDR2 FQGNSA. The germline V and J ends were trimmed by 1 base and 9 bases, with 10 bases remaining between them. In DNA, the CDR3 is TGTGCCAGCAGCTTAGACGGACTCGGCATTCAGTACTTC. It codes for CASSLDGLGIQYF.

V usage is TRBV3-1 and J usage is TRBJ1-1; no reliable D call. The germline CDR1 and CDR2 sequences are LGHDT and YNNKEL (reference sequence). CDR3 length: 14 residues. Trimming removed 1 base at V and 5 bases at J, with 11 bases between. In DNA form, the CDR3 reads TGTGCCAGCAGCCAAGTTACGGGGAATACTGAAGCTTTCTTT. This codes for CASSQVTGNTEAFF.

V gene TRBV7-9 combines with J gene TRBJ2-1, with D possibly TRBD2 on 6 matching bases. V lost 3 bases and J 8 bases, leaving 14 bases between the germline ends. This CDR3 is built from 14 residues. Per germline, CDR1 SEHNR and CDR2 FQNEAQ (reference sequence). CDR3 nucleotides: TGTGCCAGCAGCTTGTTTCGGAGGGGAGATGAGCAGTTCTTC. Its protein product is CASSLFRRGDEQFF. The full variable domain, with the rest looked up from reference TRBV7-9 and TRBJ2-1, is DTGVSQNPRHKITKRGQNVTFRCDPISEHNRLYWYRQTLGQGPEFLTYFQNEAQLEKSRLLSDRFSAERPKGSFSTLEIQRTEQGDSAMYLCASSLFRRGDEQFFGPGTRLTVL.

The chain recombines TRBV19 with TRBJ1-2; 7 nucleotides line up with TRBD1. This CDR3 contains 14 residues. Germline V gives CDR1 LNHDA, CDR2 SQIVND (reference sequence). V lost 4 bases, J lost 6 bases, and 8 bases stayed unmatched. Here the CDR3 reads CASSKTDRVHGYTF. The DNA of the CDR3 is TGTGCCAGTAGTAAAACCGACAGGGTTCATGGCTACACCTTC.

CDR3 coding DNA: TGTGCCAGCAGCCGAAACAGGGACGCGAACACCGGGGAGCTGTTTTTT. Its translation is CASSRNRDANTGELFF. This chain connects TRBV4-2 to TRBJ2-2; D is possibly TRBD1 (6 bases). V lost 4 bases and J 0 bases, leaving 12 bases between the germline ends. The CDR3 has 16 residues. From germline, CDR1 is LGHNA and CDR2 YNFKEQ.

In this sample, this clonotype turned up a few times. In DNA, the CDR3 is TGTGCCAGCAGCTTAGGAAGTGGGGAGACCCAGTACTTC. Translating it yields CASSLGSGETQYF. V and J are TRBV7-2 and TRBJ2-5; D ambiguous. V gave up 1 base and J gave up 5 bases, with 8 bases separating them. The CDR3 sequence is 13 residues long. Germline loops: CDR1 SGHTA, CDR2 FQGNSA.

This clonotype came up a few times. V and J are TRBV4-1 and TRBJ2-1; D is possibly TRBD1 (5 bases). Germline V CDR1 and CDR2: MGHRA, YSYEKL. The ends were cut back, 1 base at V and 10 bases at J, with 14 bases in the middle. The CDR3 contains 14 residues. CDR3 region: CASSQGLRGREQFF. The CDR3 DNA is TGCGCCAGCAGCCAAGGTCTTAGGGGCCGGGAGCAGTTCTTC.

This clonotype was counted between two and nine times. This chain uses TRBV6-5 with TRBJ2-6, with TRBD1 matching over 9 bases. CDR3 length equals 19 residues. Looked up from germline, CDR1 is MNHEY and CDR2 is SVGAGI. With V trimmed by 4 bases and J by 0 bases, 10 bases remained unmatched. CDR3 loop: CASSFRDRDSSSGANVLTF. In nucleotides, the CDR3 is TGTGCCAGCAGTTTCCGGGACAGGGATTCCAGCTCTGGGGCCAACGTCCTGACTTTC.

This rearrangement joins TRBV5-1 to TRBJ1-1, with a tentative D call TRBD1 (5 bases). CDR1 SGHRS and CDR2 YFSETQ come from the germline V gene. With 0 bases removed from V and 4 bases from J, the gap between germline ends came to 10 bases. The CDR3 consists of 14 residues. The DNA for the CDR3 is TGCGCCAGCAGCTTGGCCGCGGGGGGCACTGAAGCTTTCTTT. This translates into CASSLAAGGTEAFF.

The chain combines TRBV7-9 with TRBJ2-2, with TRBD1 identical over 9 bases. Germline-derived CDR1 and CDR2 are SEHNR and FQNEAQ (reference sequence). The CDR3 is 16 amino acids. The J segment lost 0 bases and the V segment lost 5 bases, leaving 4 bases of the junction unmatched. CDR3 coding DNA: TGTGCCAGCAGCCCGACAGGGGGACCGAACACCGGGGAGCTGTTTTTT. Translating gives CASSPTGGPNTGELFF.

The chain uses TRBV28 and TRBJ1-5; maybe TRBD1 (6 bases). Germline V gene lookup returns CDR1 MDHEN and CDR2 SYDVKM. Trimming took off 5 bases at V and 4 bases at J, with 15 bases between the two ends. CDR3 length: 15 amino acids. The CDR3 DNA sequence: TGTGCCAGCAGTCCTGGGGGCAGCATAAATCAGCCCCAGCATTTT. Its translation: CASSPGGSINQPQHF.

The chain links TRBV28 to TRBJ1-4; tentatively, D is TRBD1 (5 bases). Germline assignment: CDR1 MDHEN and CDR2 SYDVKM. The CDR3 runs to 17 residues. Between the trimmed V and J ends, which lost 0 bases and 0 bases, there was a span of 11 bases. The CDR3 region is CASSLWGRDATNEKLFF. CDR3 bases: TGTGCCAGCAGTTTATGGGGCAGGGACGCAACTAATGAAAAACTGTTTTTT.

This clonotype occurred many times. Here the CDR3 DNA reads TGTGCCAGCAGCAGGGGGGCTAGCGGGAGCGATGAGCAGTTCTTC. Its translation: CASSRGASGSDEQFF. This chain links TRBV12-3 or TRBV12-4 with TRBJ2-1, with 10 bases fitting TRBD2. V was clipped by 6 bases and J by 8 bases; unmatched bases: 10. The CDR3 is 15 amino acids.

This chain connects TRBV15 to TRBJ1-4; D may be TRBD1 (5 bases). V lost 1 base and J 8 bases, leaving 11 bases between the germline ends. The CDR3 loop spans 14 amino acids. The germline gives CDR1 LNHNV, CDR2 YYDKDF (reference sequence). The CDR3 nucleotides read TGTGCCACCAGCAGAGGGTCCGGGGGAGAAAAACTGTTTTTT. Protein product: CATSRGSGGEKLFF.

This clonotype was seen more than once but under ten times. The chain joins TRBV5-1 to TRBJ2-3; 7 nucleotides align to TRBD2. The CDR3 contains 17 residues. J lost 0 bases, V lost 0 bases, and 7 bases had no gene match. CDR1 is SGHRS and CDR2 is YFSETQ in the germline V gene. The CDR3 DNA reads TGCGCCAGCAGCTTGGGTACCAGCGGGGATAGCACAGATACGCAGTATTTT. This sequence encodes CASSLGTSGDSTDTQYF.

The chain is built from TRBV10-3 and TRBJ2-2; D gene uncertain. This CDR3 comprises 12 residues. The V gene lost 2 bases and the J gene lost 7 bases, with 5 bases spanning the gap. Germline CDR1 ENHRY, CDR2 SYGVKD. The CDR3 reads CAISEIVGELFF. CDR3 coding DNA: TGTGCCATCAGTGAGATCGTCGGGGAGCTGTTTTTT.

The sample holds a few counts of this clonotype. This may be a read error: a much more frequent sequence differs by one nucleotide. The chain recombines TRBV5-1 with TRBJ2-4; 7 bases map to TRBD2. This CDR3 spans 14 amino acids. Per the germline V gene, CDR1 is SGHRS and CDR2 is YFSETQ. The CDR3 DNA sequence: TGCCCCAGCAGCTTGGGAGGGGCCAAAAACATTCAGTACTTC. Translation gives CPSSLGGAKNIQYF.

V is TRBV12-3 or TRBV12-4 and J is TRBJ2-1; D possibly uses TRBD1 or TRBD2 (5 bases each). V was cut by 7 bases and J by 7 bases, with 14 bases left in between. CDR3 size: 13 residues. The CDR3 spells CASNRLGTNEQFF. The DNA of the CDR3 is TGTGCCAGCAACCGATTGGGGACGAATGAGCAGTTCTTC.

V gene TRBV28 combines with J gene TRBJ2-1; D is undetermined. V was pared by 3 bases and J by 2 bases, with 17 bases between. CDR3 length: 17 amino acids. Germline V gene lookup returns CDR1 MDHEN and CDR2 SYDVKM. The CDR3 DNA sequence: TGTGCCAGCAGTTTCTATCGAGCCAGTGCGCCCTACAATGAGCAGTTCTTC. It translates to CASSFYRASAPYNEQFF.

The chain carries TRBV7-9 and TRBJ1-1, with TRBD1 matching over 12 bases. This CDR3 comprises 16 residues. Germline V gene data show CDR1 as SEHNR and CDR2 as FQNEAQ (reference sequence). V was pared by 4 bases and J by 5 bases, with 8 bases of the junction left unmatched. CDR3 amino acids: CASSSGSGQGATEAFF. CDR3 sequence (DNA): TGTGCCAGCAGCTCCGGATCGGGACAGGGGGCGACTGAAGCTTTCTTT.